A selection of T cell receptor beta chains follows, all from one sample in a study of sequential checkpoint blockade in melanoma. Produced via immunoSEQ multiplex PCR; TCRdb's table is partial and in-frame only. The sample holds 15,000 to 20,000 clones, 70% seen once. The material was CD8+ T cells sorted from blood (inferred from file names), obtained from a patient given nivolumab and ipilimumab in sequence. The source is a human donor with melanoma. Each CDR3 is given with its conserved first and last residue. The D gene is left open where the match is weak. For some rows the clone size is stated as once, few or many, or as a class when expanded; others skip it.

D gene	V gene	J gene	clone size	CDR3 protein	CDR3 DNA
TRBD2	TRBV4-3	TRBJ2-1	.	CASSSGLAGGGSEQFF	TGCGCCAGCAGTTCGGGACTAGCGGGAGGGGGCAGTGAGCAGTTCTTC
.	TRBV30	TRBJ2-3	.	CAWSVPQPGMPGGDTQYF	TGTGCCTGGAGTGTCCCCCAGCCCGGGATGCCCGGCGGAGATACGCAGTATTTT
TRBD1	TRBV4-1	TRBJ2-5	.	CASSQEGRGSETQYF	TGCGCCAGCAGCCAAGAAGGCAGGGGGTCAGAGACCCAGTACTTC
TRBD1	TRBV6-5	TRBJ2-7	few	CASSRSRQGRHEQYF	TGTGCCAGCAGCCGAAGCCGACAGGGGAGACACGAGCAGTACTTC
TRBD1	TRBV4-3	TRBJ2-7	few	CASSYSPGTEIYEQYF	TGCGCCAGCAGCTATTCCCCTGGGACAGAGATATACGAGCAGTACTTC
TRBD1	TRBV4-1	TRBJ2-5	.	CASSLGTVQETQYF	TGCGCCAGCAGCCTCGGGACAGTCCAAGAGACCCAGTACTTC
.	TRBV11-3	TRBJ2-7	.	CASSPVLGGSPYEQYF	TGTGCCAGCAGCCCCGTGTTGGGGGGTTCCCCCTACGAGCAGTACTTC
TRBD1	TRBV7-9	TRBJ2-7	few	CASSSHRGPSYEQYF	TGTGCCAGCAGCTCACACAGGGGGCCCTCCTACGAGCAGTACTTC
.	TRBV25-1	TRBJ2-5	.	CASSEISLQETQYF	TGTGCCAGCAGTGAAATTAGTCTACAAGAGACCCAGTACTTC
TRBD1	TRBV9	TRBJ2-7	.	CASSTRGQDYEQYF	TGTGCCAGCAGCACCCGAGGACAGGACTACGAGCAGTACTTC
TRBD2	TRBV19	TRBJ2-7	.	CASSDLAGSHEQYF	TGTGCCAGTTCCGACCTAGCGGGATCTCACGAGCAGTACTTC
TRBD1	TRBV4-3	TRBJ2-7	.	CASSLQTGDEQYF	TGCGCCAGCAGCCTCCAAACAGGGGACGAGCAGTACTTC
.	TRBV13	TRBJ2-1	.	CASSLGLGSYNEQFF	TGTGCCAGCAGCTTGGGACTGGGCTCCTACAATGAGCAGTTCTTC
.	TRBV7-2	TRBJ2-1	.	CASSFDLPGLYNEQFF	TGTGCCAGCAGCTTCGACCTTCCGGGATTGTACAATGAGCAGTTCTTC
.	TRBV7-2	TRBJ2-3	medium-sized	CASSPGWMSTDTQYF	TGTGCCAGCTCCCCAGGGTGGATGAGCACAGATACGCAGTATTTT
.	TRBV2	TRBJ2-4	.	CASTLIGGLGYF	TGTGCCAGCACCCTGATAGGGGGATTAGGTTACTTC
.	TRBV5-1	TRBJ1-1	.	CASSQGQTEAFF	TGCGCCAGCAGCCAAGGACAGACTGAAGCTTTCTTT
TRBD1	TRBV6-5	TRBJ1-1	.	CASIGGGGEAFF	TGTGCCAGCATAGGAGGGGGCGGTGAAGCTTTCTTT
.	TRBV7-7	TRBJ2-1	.	CASSLKGGNEQFF	TGTGCTAGCAGCTTAAAGGGAGGCAATGAGCAGTTCTTC
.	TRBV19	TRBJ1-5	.	CASSIADISNQPQHF	TGTGCCAGTAGTATAGCGGACATTAGCAATCAGCCCCAGCATTTT
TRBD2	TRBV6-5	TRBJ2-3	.	CASSYSGGTTDTQYF	TGTGCCAGCAGTTACAGCGGGGGAACCACAGATACGCAGTATTTT
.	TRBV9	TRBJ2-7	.	CASSVEEGTYEQYF	TGTGCCAGCAGCGTAGAGGAGGGAACCTACGAGCAGTACTTC
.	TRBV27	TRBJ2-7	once	CASSFPSGGVHPLYF	TGTGCCAGCAGTTTCCCCTCCGGGGGAGTCCACCCGCTGTACTTC
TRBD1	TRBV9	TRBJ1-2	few	CASSGGSATGGVYGYTF	TGTGCCAGCAGCGGGGGGTCGGCTACAGGGGGCGTCTATGGCTACACCTTC
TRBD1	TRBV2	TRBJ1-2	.	CAKQGLGGYGYTF	TGTGCTAAACAGGGGCTGGGGGGCTATGGCTACACCTTC
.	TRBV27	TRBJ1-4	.	CASSKGATNEKLFF	TGTGCCAGCAGCAAGGGGGCAACTAATGAAAAACTGTTTTTT
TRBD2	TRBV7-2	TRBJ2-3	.	CASSLAGRREGGDTQYF	TGTGCCAGCAGCTTAGCCGGAAGGCGGGAGGGCGGGGATACGCAGTATTTT
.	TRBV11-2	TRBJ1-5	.	CASSLDHGANQPQHF	TGTGCCAGCAGCTTAGATCATGGGGCCAATCAGCCCCAGCATTTT
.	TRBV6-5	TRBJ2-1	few	CASSEFVGAGNEQFF	TGTGCCAGCAGCGAATTCGTAGGGGCAGGGAATGAGCAGTTCTTC
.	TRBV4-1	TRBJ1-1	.	CASSHGVRETEAFF	TGCGCCAGCAGCCATGGGGTGAGGGAGACTGAAGCTTTCTTT
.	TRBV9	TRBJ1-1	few	CASSVAYRGTEAFF	TGTGCCAGCAGCGTAGCCTATCGGGGCACTGAAGCTTTCTTT
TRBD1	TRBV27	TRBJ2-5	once	CASSFRQGSLQETQYF	TGTGCCAGCAGTTTTAGACAGGGGTCTCTCCAAGAGACCCAGTACTTC
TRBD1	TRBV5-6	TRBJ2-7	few	CASSQDRGTGGYEQYF	TGTGCCAGCAGCCAAGATCGGGGGACAGGGGGCTACGAGCAGTACTTC
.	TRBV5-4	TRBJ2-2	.	CASSLNTGELFF	TGTGCCAGCAGCCTGAACACCGGGGAGCTGTTTTTT
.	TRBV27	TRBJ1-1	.	CASSLIGLEVNTEAFF	TGTGCCAGCAGTTTAATCGGACTAGAGGTGAACACTGAAGCTTTCTTT
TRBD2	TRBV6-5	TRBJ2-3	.	CASSRGLAGRDTQYF	TGTGCCAGCAGTCGCGGACTAGCGGGAAGGGATACGCAGTATTTT
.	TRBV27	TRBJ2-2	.	CASSLSTTFTGELFF	TGTGCCAGCAGTTTATCGACTACCTTCACCGGGGAGCTGTTTTTT
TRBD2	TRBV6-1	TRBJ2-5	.	CASSEGAGGAETQYF	TGTGCCAGCAGTGAAGGGGCGGGAGGGGCAGAGACCCAGTACTTC
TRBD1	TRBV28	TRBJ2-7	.	CASSLPRPGGRYEQYF	TGTGCCAGCAGTTTGCCCCGGCCAGGGGGAAGGTACGAGCAGTACTTC
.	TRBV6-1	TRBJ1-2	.	CASSESRANYGYTF	TGTGCCAGCAGTGAAAGCAGGGCAAACTATGGCTACACCTTC
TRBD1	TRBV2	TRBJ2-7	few	CASSLRTGSYEQYF	TGTGCCAGCAGTCTTCGGACAGGGAGCTACGAGCAGTACTTC
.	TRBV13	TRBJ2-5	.	CASSHADQETQYF	TGTGCCAGCAGCCACGCGGACCAAGAGACCCAGTACTTC
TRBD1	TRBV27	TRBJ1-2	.	CASSQATGNYGYTF	TGTGCCAGCAGTCAGGCGACAGGGAACTATGGCTACACCTTC
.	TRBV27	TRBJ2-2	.	CASRFGGEAGELFF	TGTGCCAGCCGCTTTGGCGGGGAGGCCGGGGAGCTGTTTTTT
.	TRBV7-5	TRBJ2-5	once	CARSLRLAGGNKETQYF	TGTGCCAGAAGCTTAAGGTTAGCGGGGGGGAATAAAGAGACCCAGTACTTC
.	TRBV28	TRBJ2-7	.	CASTGWETRNPYEQYF	TGTGCCAGCACCGGGTGGGAAACTAGGAACCCCTACGAGCAGTACTTC
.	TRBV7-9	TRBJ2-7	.	CASSLSSTGNYEQYF	TGTGCCAGCAGCTTATCCTCGACGGGAAACTACGAGCAGTACTTC
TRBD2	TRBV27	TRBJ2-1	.	CASWTSGSSYNEQFF	TGTGCCAGCTGGACTAGCGGCAGCTCCTACAATGAGCAGTTCTTC
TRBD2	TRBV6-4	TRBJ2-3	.	CASSAGGSSGGADTQYF	TGTGCCAGCAGTGCCGGGGGATCTAGCGGGGGGGCCGATACGCAGTATTTT
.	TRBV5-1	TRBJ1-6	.	CASSPSEGNSPFHF	TGCGCCAGCAGCCCTTCGGAGGGGAATTCACCCTTCCACTTT
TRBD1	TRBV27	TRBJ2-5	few	CASSRQGFPAETQYF	TGTGCCAGCAGTAGACAGGGGTTCCCGGCAGAGACCCAGTACTTC
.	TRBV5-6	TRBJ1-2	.	CASSLARPNYGYTF	TGTGCCAGCAGCTTGGCCAGGCCTAACTATGGCTACACCTTC
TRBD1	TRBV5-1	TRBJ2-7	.	CASASRQGSYEQYF	TGCGCCAGCGCCTCGAGACAGGGATCCTACGAGCAGTACTTC
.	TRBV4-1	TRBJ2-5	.	CASSQGGGTQETQYF	TGCGCCAGCAGCCAAGGAGGGGGTACCCAAGAGACCCAGTACTTC
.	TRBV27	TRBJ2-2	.	CASSWERATGELFF	TGTGCCAGCAGTTGGGAGAGGGCCACCGGGGAGCTGTTTTTT
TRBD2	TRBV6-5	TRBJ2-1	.	CASVARGSSYNEQFF	TGTGCCAGTGTAGCGCGGGGGAGCTCCTACAATGAGCAGTTCTTC
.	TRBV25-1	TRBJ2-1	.	CASSEGAGQFF	TGTGCCAGCAGTGAGGGGGCCGGGCAGTTCTTC
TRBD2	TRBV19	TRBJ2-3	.	CASSPLTSGRDINTQYF	TGTGCCAGTAGCCCACTGACTAGCGGGAGGGATATCAATACGCAGTATTTT
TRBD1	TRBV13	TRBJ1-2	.	CASSLGTGGYGYTF	TGTGCCAGCAGTCTCGGGACAGGGGGCTATGGCTACACCTTC
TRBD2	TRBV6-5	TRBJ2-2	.	CASSQLADFTGELFF	TGTGCCAGCAGCCAACTAGCGGACTTCACCGGGGAGCTGTTTTTT